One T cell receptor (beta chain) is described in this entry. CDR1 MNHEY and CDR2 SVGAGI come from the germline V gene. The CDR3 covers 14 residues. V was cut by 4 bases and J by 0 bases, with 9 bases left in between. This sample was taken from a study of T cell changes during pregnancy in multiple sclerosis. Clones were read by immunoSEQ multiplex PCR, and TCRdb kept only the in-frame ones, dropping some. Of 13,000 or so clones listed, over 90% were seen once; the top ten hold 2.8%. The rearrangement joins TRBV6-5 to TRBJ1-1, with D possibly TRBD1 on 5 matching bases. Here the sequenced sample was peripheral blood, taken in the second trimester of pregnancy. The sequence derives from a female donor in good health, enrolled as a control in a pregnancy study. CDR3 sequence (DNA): TGTGCCAGCAGTTGGGGCCGGTTGAACACTGAAGCTTTCTTT. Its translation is CASSWGRLNTEAFF.